The 31 T cell receptor beta chains below all came from one sample that was sequenced in a study of T-cell reconstitution after alpha-beta-depleted transplantation in children. For TCRbeta, the library was prepared with unique molecular identifiers. TCRdb fed the PCR reads into MiXCR, producing one record per CDR3 protein. The table shows 450,000 to 600,000 distinct CDR3 sequences, with around 17% occurring only once. The sample here was PBMCs from the stem cell graft donor, taken from the stem cell graft. These receptors were taken from a human donor who donated a stem cell graft to a child with acute lymphoblastic leukemia.

This chain joins TRBV20-1 and TRBJ2-3; D not resolved. Germline V gene data show CDR1 as DFQATT and CDR2 as SNEGSKA (reference sequence). V was clipped by 1 base and J by 6 bases, with 14 bases between them. The length of the CDR3 is 14 residues. The CDR3 DNA sequence: TGCAGTGCTAGAGGGTCCACGAAAGGGGATACGCAGTATTTT. Amino acids: CSARGSTKGDTQYF.

This clonotype was counted a few times. The genes are TRBV5-1 and TRBJ1-2, with a tentative D call TRBD1 (5 bases). Between the trimmed V and J ends, which lost 0 bases and 1 base, there was a span of 10 bases. CDR3 length equals 15 residues. Germline CDR1 is SGHRS and CDR2 is YFSETQ. CDR3 sequence: CASSLVAGINYGYTF. CDR3 DNA: TGCGCCAGCAGCTTGGTTGCAGGGATTAACTATGGCTACACCTTC.

V and J are TRBV5-1 and TRBJ2-4; unclear D gene. Per the germline V gene, CDR1 is SGHRS and CDR2 is YFSETQ. The CDR3 runs to 16 residues. The V end lost 4 bases, the J end lost 1 base, and 15 bases lay between the germline ends. The CDR3 nucleotides are TGCGCCAGCAGCCCGAGAGGATTTGGGGCCAAAAACATTCAGTACTTC. Its protein product is CASSPRGFGAKNIQYF.

V gene TRBV29-1 combines with J gene TRBJ2-7; D is possibly TRBD1 (6 bases). V lost 3 bases, J lost 2 bases, and 8 bases lay in between. This CDR3 region has 12 residues. Germline V gene lookup returns CDR1 SQVTM and CDR2 ANQGSEA. CDR3 loop: CSVDRGPYEQYF. The CDR3 DNA is TGCAGCGTTGACAGGGGACCCTACGAGCAGTACTTC.

In its sample, this clonotype was seen a few times. The chain joins TRBV4-1 to TRBJ2-7; maybe TRBD2 (6 bases). V shed 3 bases and J shed 4 bases, with 10 bases lying between them. The CDR3 has 13 amino acids. Germline CDR1 MGHRA, CDR2 YSYEKL. CDR3 coding DNA: TGCGCCAGCAGCCATACTAGCTCGTACGAGCAGTACTTC. Its translation: CASSHTSSYEQYF.

V is TRBV5-1 and J is TRBJ2-5; D assignment may be TRBD1 or TRBD2 (6 bases each). V dropped 0 bases and J dropped 4 bases, with 13 bases sitting between them. There are 15 residues in the CDR3. CDR1 is SGHRS and CDR2 is YFSETQ in the germline V gene. CDR3 sequence: CASSLVPTGAETQYF. As DNA, the CDR3 is TGCGCCAGCAGCTTGGTTCCCACGGGGGCAGAGACCCAGTACTTC. The full variable domain, with the rest looked up from reference TRBV5-1 and TRBJ2-5, is KAGVTQTPRYLIKTRGQQVTLSCSPISGHRSVSWYQQTPGQGLQFLFEYFSETQRNKGNFPGRFSGRQFSNSRSEMNVSTLELGDSALYLCASSLVPTGAETQYFGPGTRLLVL.

This clonotype was seen more than once but under ten times. The V gene is TRBV12-3 or TRBV12-4, the J gene TRBJ2-1; D is possibly TRBD1 or TRBD2 (5 bases each). The V and J ends lost 6 bases and 9 bases respectively, with 12 bases between them. This CDR3 spans 12 amino acids. The CDR3 protein is CASSPGGGEQFF. The CDR3 nucleotides are TGTGCCAGCAGCCCGGGTGGGGGTGAGCAGTTCTTC.

The chain links TRBV29-1 to TRBJ2-1; no firm D call. V shed 4 bases and J shed 9 bases, with 7 bases lying between them. The germline V gene has CDR1 SQVTM and CDR2 ANQGSEA. This CDR3 contains 10 residues. The DNA of the CDR3 is TGCAGCGTTGCTCTTGGTGAGCAGTTCTTC. Amino acid sequence: CSVALGEQFF.

This chain uses TRBV6-5 with TRBJ1-4, with D uncertain. Germline V gene lookup returns CDR1 MNHEY and CDR2 SVGAGI. The V and J ends lost 0 bases and 8 bases respectively, with 7 bases between them. The CDR3 totals 13 residues. CDR3 nucleotides: TGTGCCAGCAGTTACTCCAGGACGGAAAAACTGTTTTTT. As protein: CASSYSRTEKLFF.

To note about this clonotype: The junction does not match germline at one end; this may be a read error. The chain carries TRBV3-1 and TRBJ2-1; 12 positions agree with TRBD2. Germline V gives CDR1 LGHDT, CDR2 YNNKEL (reference sequence). This CDR3 region has 17 residues. The CDR3 DNA is TGTGCCACCAGCCCGAGGACTAGCGGGGTGCCCTACAATGAGCAGTTCTTC. It encodes CATSPRTSGVPYNEQFF.

The rearrangement joins TRBV20-1 to TRBJ2-7, with TRBD2 as a possible D gene (6 bases). The CDR3 is 14 amino acids. Germline CDR1 reads DFQATT; CDR2 reads SNEGSKA (reference sequence). Trimming took 3 bases from V and 1 from J, leaving 13 bases between them. CDR3 protein: CSARPGLMSYEQYF. The CDR3 region has the DNA TGCAGTGCTAGGCCGGGACTGATGTCCTACGAGCAGTACTTC.

This clonotype was counted ten times or more. J is TRBJ2-7 and V is TRBV4-1, with 11 bases lining up with TRBD2. The length of the CDR3 is 18 residues. The trim removed 2 bases at V and 2 bases at J, leaving 11 bases unmatched. Germline V gene lookup returns CDR1 MGHRA and CDR2 YSYEKL. Here the CDR3 reads CASSQFDPGTSGTYEQYF. The DNA of the CDR3 is TGCGCCAGCAGCCAATTTGACCCCGGGACTAGCGGCACCTACGAGCAGTACTTC.

This clonotype was seen a handful of times. The chain carries TRBV6-5 and TRBJ2-1; no reliable D call. This CDR3 has 14 residues. CDR1 and CDR2 from the germline V gene are MNHEY and SVGAGI. The V end lost 4 bases, the J end lost 0 bases, and 7 bases lay between the germline ends. The CDR3 reads CASSSPLSYNEQFF. The CDR3 DNA reads as TGTGCCAGCAGTTCCCCGCTCTCCTACAATGAGCAGTTCTTC.

Only a few counts were recorded for this clonotype. V gene TRBV2 combines with J gene TRBJ2-1, with 11 bases lining up with TRBD2. The germline V gene has CDR1 SNHLY and CDR2 FYNNEI. Losses at the gene ends were 2 bases for V and 3 bases for J; bases not matched to a gene: 3. The CDR3 runs 16 residues. CDR3: CASSERGTSGYNEQFF. The CDR3 nucleotides read TGTGCCAGCAGTGAACGCGGGACTAGCGGCTACAATGAGCAGTTCTTC.

This clonotype appeared a few times. This chain joins TRBV5-1 and TRBJ1-2; no clear D gene. The CDR3 has 14 residues. CDR1 and CDR2 from the germline V gene are SGHRS and YFSETQ. Trimming stripped 0 bases from V and 6 bases from J, with 12 bases between. CDR3 loop: CASSLVPSLDGYTF. DNA for the CDR3: TGCGCCAGCAGCTTGGTACCCAGCTTGGATGGCTACACCTTC.

This clonotype turned up a few times. The chain carries TRBV24-1 and TRBJ2-1; D is perhaps TRBD1 (5 bases). Germline V gives CDR1 KGHDR, CDR2 SFDVKD. CDR3 length equals 15 residues. The germline V and J ends were trimmed by 1 base and 8 bases, with 14 bases remaining between them. The DNA of the CDR3 is TGTGCCACCAGTGATTTCAACAGGCGCATCGATGAGCAGTTCTTC. Residues: CATSDFNRRIDEQFF.

This clonotype came up many times. The chain has TRBV14 and TRBJ2-1; TRBD2 aligns across 13 bases. Germline V gene lookup returns CDR1 SGHDN and CDR2 FVKESK. The V and J ends lost 4 bases and 5 bases, in that order; junction bases with no gene match: 8. The CDR3 runs 17 residues. CDR3 bases: TGTGCCAGCAGCCCGATACTCGGACTAGCGGGAGACAATGAGCAGTTCTTC. Translation: CASSPILGLAGDNEQFF.

V usage is TRBV11-2 and J usage is TRBJ2-3; maybe TRBD2 (6 bases). Between the trimmed V and J ends, which lost 4 bases and 2 bases, there was a span of 25 bases. Germline V gene sequence: CDR1 SGHAT, CDR2 FQNNGV. The CDR3 covers 19 residues. This CDR3 is CASSSPVGGDSLTTDTQYF. CDR3 sequence (DNA): TGTGCCAGCAGCTCCCCGGTAGGCGGGGATTCGCTCACCACAGATACGCAGTATTTT.

This clonotype was observed a few times. V gene TRBV5-6 combines with J gene TRBJ2-1; D uncertain. V lost 4 bases to trimming and J lost 0 bases, with 11 bases between them. This CDR3 has 15 residues. CDR1 and CDR2 (germline): SGHDT, YYEEEE. CDR3 amino acids: CASSPLPGSYNEQFF. CDR3 in DNA: TGTGCCAGCAGCCCCCTCCCCGGCTCCTACAATGAGCAGTTCTTC. The full variable domain, with the rest looked up from reference TRBV5-6 and TRBJ2-1, is DAGVTQSPTHLIKTRGQQVTLRCSPKSGHDTVSWYQQALGQGPQFIFQYYEEEERQRGNFPDRFSGHQFPNYSSELNVNALLLGDSALYLCASSPLPGSYNEQFFGPGTRLTVL.

This chain links TRBV12-3 or TRBV12-4 with TRBJ2-3; tentatively, D is TRBD2 (7 bases). Trimming removed 6 bases from V and 2 bases from J, with 18 bases in between. This CDR3 region has 16 residues. Written as DNA, the CDR3 is TGTGCCAGCAGCCATCTGGGGGGGCGGAACACAGATACGCAGTATTTT. It encodes CASSHLGGRNTDTQYF.

This clonotype has a handful of counts. The CDR3 region is CASSQSRDTNTGELFF. DNA of the CDR3: TGTGCCAGCAGCCAATCCCGGGACACCAACACCGGGGAGCTGTTTTTT. The chain combines TRBV4-2 with TRBJ2-2; D is possibly TRBD1 (6 bases). In germline, CDR1 is LGHNA, CDR2 YNFKEQ. Deletions cut 2 bases from V and 2 bases from J, with 12 bases between. The CDR3 has 16 residues.

The V call is TRBV2, the J call TRBJ2-1; D gene uncertain. CDR1 and CDR2 (germline): SNHLY, FYNNEI. Trimming shortened V by 10 bases and J by 3 bases, and 13 bases separated the two germline ends. The CDR3 contains 13 residues. The CDR3 bases are TGTGCCAAATTCATTCCCGGCTACAATGAGCAGTTCTTC. This sequence encodes CAKFIPGYNEQFF.

CDR3 protein: CASSPRQGTTTTYNEQFF. In nucleotides, the CDR3 is TGTGCCAGCAGCCCCCGACAGGGGACTACTACTACCTACAATGAGCAGTTCTTC. The V gene is TRBV7-8, the J gene TRBJ2-1, with D perhaps matching TRBD1 (8 bases). This CDR3 contains 18 residues. Germline V gene lookup returns CDR1 SGHVS and CDR2 FQNEAQ. The V gene lost 5 bases and the J gene lost 2 bases, with 22 bases spanning the gap.

Only a few counts were recorded for this clonotype. V gene TRBV3-1 combines with J gene TRBJ2-7; 7 bases map to TRBD1. The CDR3 runs to 16 residues. V was clipped by 4 bases and J by 2 bases; unmatched bases: 11. Germline-derived CDR1 and CDR2 are LGHDT and YNNKEL (reference sequence). The CDR3 here is CASSPSGRGYTYEQYF. The CDR3 DNA follows: TGTGCCAGCAGCCCCTCCGGCAGGGGGTATACCTACGAGCAGTACTTC.

This clonotype was observed many times. The rearrangement uses TRBV12-3 or TRBV12-4 and TRBJ2-3, with 11 positions matching TRBD2. The CDR3 is 15 residues long. The trim removed 6 bases at V and 7 bases at J, leaving 9 bases unmatched. CDR3 in amino acids: CASSSGTSGTNTQYF. CDR3 DNA: TGTGCCAGCAGCTCCGGGACTAGCGGAACTAATACGCAGTATTTT.

CDR3 sequence reads: CASSFPGHTYEQYF. The CDR3 DNA follows: TGTGCCAGCAGTTTCCCGGGGCACACCTACGAGCAGTACTTC. The V and J genes are TRBV27 and TRBJ2-7; D tentatively reads TRBD1 or TRBD2 (5 bases each). The V end lost 3 bases, the J end lost 2 bases, and 11 bases lay between the germline ends. Germline assignment: CDR1 MNHEY and CDR2 SMNVEV (reference sequence). CDR3 length equals 14 residues.

The chain uses TRBV7-9 and TRBJ1-4; 10 bases agree with TRBD1. The ends lost 1 base at V and 8 bases at J; junction bases unmatched: 4. Germline CDR1 reads SEHNR; CDR2 reads FQNEAQ (reference sequence). CDR3 size: 15 residues. CDR3 region: CASSLGQGAKEKLFF. The CDR3 DNA reads as TGTGCCAGCAGCTTAGGACAGGGGGCGAAAGAAAAACTGTTTTTT.

The J gene is TRBJ2-7, the V gene TRBV5-1; D could derive from TRBD1 or TRBD2 (5 bases each). Germline V lookup: CDR1 SGHRS, CDR2 YFSETQ. V was clipped by 0 bases and J by 0 bases, with 13 bases between them. The CDR3 has 16 residues. In DNA form, the CDR3 reads TGCGCCAGCAGCTTGGAGGCGGCAGGGAGCTCCTACGAGCAGTACTTC. Protein: CASSLEAAGSSYEQYF. The complete variable domain, with remaining parts taken from reference TRBV5-1 and TRBJ2-7, reads KAGVTQTPRYLIKTRGQQVTLSCSPISGHRSVSWYQQTPGQGLQFLFEYFSETQRNKGNFPGRFSGRQFSNSRSEMNVSTLELGDSALYLCASSLEAAGSSYEQYFGPGTRLTVT.

This clonotype showed up many times. The chain recombines TRBV5-1 with TRBJ1-2, with D unclear. Trimming left V 4 bases short and J 4 bases short, with 14 bases between. Germline V gene lookup returns CDR1 SGHRS and CDR2 YFSETQ. CDR3 length: 14 amino acids. The CDR3 DNA reads TGCGCCAGCAGCCCCACCGCCGGTGCCTATGGCTACACCTTC. Translated: CASSPTAGAYGYTF.

This rearrangement joins TRBV29-1 to TRBJ2-1; TRBD2 matches at 13 bases. This CDR3 is 15 amino acids long. The trim removed 7 bases at V and 8 bases at J, leaving 11 bases unmatched. Germline-derived CDR1 and CDR2 are SQVTM and ANQGSEA. CDR3 in amino acids: CSAGTSGILSHEQFF. In nucleotides, the CDR3 is TGCAGCGCCGGGACTAGCGGGATATTGAGTCATGAGCAGTTCTTC.

This clonotype was seen a handful of times. The V and J genes are TRBV20-1 and TRBJ2-1; the match to TRBD2 covers 9 bases. J lost 2 bases, V lost 4 bases, and 9 bases had no gene match. The germline CDR1 and CDR2 sequences are DFQATT and SNEGSKA (reference sequence). The CDR3 runs 16 residues. DNA of the CDR3: TGCAGTGCTACAGGACTAGCGCCGAGAGCCTACAATGAGCAGTTCTTC. Its translation is CSATGLAPRAYNEQFF.